This is a list of T cell receptor beta chains from one sample in a study of OX40 agonist ivuxolimab in advanced cancers. Generated by immunoSEQ multiplex PCR, the TCRdb table keeps only in-frame clones and is missing some. Of about 43,000 clones in the sample, approximately 90% are singletons; the top ten hold over 15%. The source was CD4+ or CD8+ T cells sorted from blood, collected in a trial of the OX40 agonist ivuxolimab. Receptors were obtained from an adult with an advanced solid tumor such as melanoma, head and neck, liver or kidney cancer. The CDR3 runs from the conserved cysteine through the conserved F or W. D genes are given only for firm matches. The size entry is marked missing in some rows and otherwise reads once, few, many or a size class.

clone size	V gene	D gene	J gene	CDR3 protein	CDR3 DNA
.	TRBV29-1	.	TRBJ1-2	CSVEEGDPGTYGYTF	TGCAGCGTTGAAGAAGGGGACCCAGGGACCTATGGCTACACCTTC
.	TRBV6-6	.	TRBJ2-2	CASNLATNTGELFF	TGTGCCAGCAACCTAGCGACGAACACCGGGGAGCTGTTTTTT
.	TRBV5-8	.	TRBJ2-2	CASSLGGTEELFF	TGTGCCAGCAGCTTAGGCGGCACCGAGGAGCTGTTTTTT
.	TRBV19	.	TRBJ1-1	CASSIRTAANTEAFF	TGTGCCAGTAGTATTAGGACAGCCGCAAACACTGAAGCTTTCTTT
.	TRBV6-5	TRBD1	TRBJ2-3	CASRLGQGSTDTQYF	TGTGCCAGCAGGCTTGGACAGGGGAGCACAGATACGCAGTATTTT
.	TRBV5-4	.	TRBJ2-7	CTSSSQRSGFYEQYF	TGTACCAGCAGCTCCCAAAGGTCGGGATTCTACGAGCAGTACTTC
.	TRBV2	.	TRBJ2-7	CASSDSSYEQYF	TGTGCCAGCAGTGATTCGAGCTACGAGCAGTACTTC
.	TRBV7-2	.	TRBJ2-7	CASRTVGGDYEQYF	TGTGCCAGCAGAACCGTAGGCGGAGACTACGAGCAGTACTTC
.	TRBV30	TRBD1	TRBJ1-1	CAWGQGAGAFF	TGTGCCTGGGGACAGGGGGCGGGAGCTTTCTTT
.	TRBV25-1	.	TRBJ2-1	CASSGYNEQFF	TGTGCCAGCAGCGGATACAATGAGCAGTTCTTC
.	TRBV5-4	TRBD1	TRBJ2-7	CASSLGRQGNYEQYF	TGTGCCAGCAGCTTGGGTAGACAGGGCAACTACGAGCAGTACTTC
.	TRBV19	.	TRBJ2-2	CASSLVTNTGELFF	TGTGCCAGTAGTTTGGTAACGAACACCGGGGAGCTGTTTTTT
.	TRBV7-6	.	TRBJ2-7	CASSESFSYEQYF	TGTGCCAGCAGCGAATCTTTCTCCTACGAGCAGTACTTC
.	TRBV23-1	.	TRBJ1-6	CARWGPGYSYNSPLHF	TGCGCCAGGTGGGGCCCCGGATACTCCTATAATTCACCCCTCCACTTT
few	TRBV30	.	TRBJ2-7	CAWTGQGHEQYF	TGTGCCTGGACGGGGCAGGGTCACGAGCAGTACTTC
.	TRBV27	.	TRBJ2-7	CASSLSGLGDYYEQYF	TGTGCCAGCAGCCTATCCGGCCTGGGGGATTACTACGAGCAGTACTTC
.	TRBV4-2	.	TRBJ2-1	CASSQEEDPSYNEQFF	TGTGCCAGCAGCCAAGAAGAGGATCCCTCCTACAATGAGCAGTTCTTC
few	TRBV6-5	TRBD1	TRBJ1-4	CASSQWDSNEKLFF	TGTGCCAGCAGCCAATGGGACAGTAATGAAAAACTGTTTTTT
.	TRBV4-1	.	TRBJ2-7	CASSQRELASHEQYF	TGCGCCAGCAGCCAAAGGGAACTAGCCTCCCACGAGCAGTACTTC
once	TRBV27	TRBD1	TRBJ1-2	CASSLQTGAGGYTF	TGTGCCAGCAGTCTTCAGACAGGGGCGGGGGGCTACACCTTC
few	TRBV2	.	TRBJ2-1	CASSEAGGPYNEQFF	TGTGCCAGCAGTGAAGCGGGGGGCCCCTACAATGAGCAGTTCTTC
.	TRBV6-6	.	TRBJ2-7	CASSQDRTYEQYF	TGTGCCAGCAGCCAGGATCGTACCTACGAGCAGTACTTC
.	TRBV29-1	.	TRBJ2-7	CSVLAETYEQYF	TGCAGCGTTCTTGCCGAGACCTACGAGCAGTACTTC
once	TRBV7-9	.	TRBJ2-7	CASAPDAGAAYEQYF	TGTGCCAGCGCACCGGATGCGGGCGCGGCCTACGAGCAGTACTTC
once	TRBV19	.	TRBJ2-7	CASGQLYEQYF	TGTGCCAGCGGACAGCTCTACGAGCAGTACTTC
.	TRBV27	.	TRBJ2-7	CASSFAPTYEQYF	TGTGCCAGCAGTTTTGCCCCAACCTACGAGCAGTACTTC
.	TRBV4-1	.	TRBJ1-1	CASSQDQGSEAFF	TGCGCCAGCAGCCAAGATCAGGGGTCTGAAGCTTTCTTT
.	TRBV13	.	TRBJ2-3	CASSLQSGGPTDTQYF	TGTGCCAGCAGCTTACAGAGCGGAGGGCCCACAGATACGCAGTATTTT
once	TRBV5-1	TRBD1	TRBJ2-7	CASSLGQGVAYEQYF	TGCGCCAGCAGCTTGGGGCAGGGGGTTGCCTACGAGCAGTACTTC
.	TRBV20-1	.	TRBJ1-2	CSERVYYGYTF	TGCAGCGAAAGGGTTTACTATGGCTACACCTTC
.	TRBV11-2	TRBD2	TRBJ2-1	CASSLERPGLHEYNEQFF	TGTGCCAGCAGCTTAGAGAGACCGGGACTACACGAGTACAATGAGCAGTTCTTC
.	TRBV6-6	.	TRBJ2-7	CASSFRDSFYEQYF	TGTGCCAGCAGTTTCCGAGACAGTTTCTACGAGCAGTACTTC
.	TRBV5-8	.	TRBJ2-7	CASRTQGSSYEQYF	TGTGCCAGCAGGACACAGGGAAGCTCCTACGAGCAGTACTTC
.	TRBV19	.	TRBJ2-7	CASSIGGASEQYF	TGTGCCAGTAGTATAGGAGGAGCGTCCGAGCAGTACTTC
.	TRBV27	.	TRBJ2-7	CASSQGSYEQYF	TGTGCCAGTTCCCAGGGCTCCTACGAGCAGTACTTC
.	TRBV7-6	TRBD2	TRBJ2-3	CASSLTGTIFTSTDTQYF	TGTGCCAGCAGCTTAACCGGGACTATATTTACTAGCACAGATACGCAGTATTTT
.	TRBV13	.	TRBJ1-4	CASSPGRDNEKLFF	TGTGCCAGCAGCCCGGGACGGGATAATGAAAAACTGTTTTTT
.	TRBV6-5	.	TRBJ1-1	CASSYGQGNTEAFF	TGTGCCAGCAGTTACGGGCAGGGAAACACTGAAGCTTTCTTT
.	TRBV23-1	.	TRBJ2-3	CASSPNRDKGTDTQYF	TGCGCCAGCAGTCCAAACCGGGACAAAGGCACAGATACGCAGTATTTT
.	TRBV2	.	TRBJ2-3	CASSGVSGPGKGTTQYF	TGTGCCAGCAGTGGGGTGTCAGGGCCGGGGAAGGGGACTACGCAGTATTTT
.	TRBV20-1	.	TRBJ1-1	CSARGTLGAFF	TGCAGTGCTAGGGGGACACTTGGAGCTTTCTTT
.	TRBV7-9	TRBD2	TRBJ2-3	CASSFGGGAGDTQYF	TGTGCCAGCAGCTTTGGCGGGGGGGCCGGGGATACGCAGTATTTT